The present T cell receptor beta chain was sequenced within a study of shared clonotypes between healthy human individuals. Several immunoSEQ plates held equal portions of the genomic DNA taken from each subset. Assay: immunoSEQ multiplex PCR; the TCRdb copy retains only in-frame clones and omits some. This sample yields approximately 2,000,000 clones, of which around 95% are seen a single time; around 1.7% belongs to the top ten. Findings and caveats of the study: Roughly 5% of naive CD4 clonotypes were shared across a few donors. Clonotypes shared by all four donors outscored non-shared clonotypes in generation probability.

About this clone: Its antigen is currently unknown.

Naive CD8 populations comprised CD45RO-negative cells positively selected for CCR7, excluding terminally differentiated effector memory CD45RA+ cells. Sequenced: naive CD8+ T cells from PBMCs. The source of this sequence is a man aged 18-30 years in good health. Some clones in this sample may be carry-over from other donors' samples.

The CDR3 nucleotides read TGCGCCAGCACCGACCGTAATGGAGCACAAGCTTTCTTT. This gives the protein CASTDRNGAQAFF. The chain links TRBV5-1 to TRBJ1-1; the D is unclear. The CDR3 is 13 amino acids. V lost 6 bases and J lost 9, with 18 bases in between. The germline V gene encodes CDR1 SGHRS and CDR2 YFSETQ.